This TCR beta chain was retrieved from a study of identical twins. This clonotype was counted ten times or more. No antigen is known for it. The CDR3 consists of 12 residues. The V and J ends lost 3 bases and 2 bases respectively, with 5 bases between them. Looked up from germline, CDR1 is SGHTA and CDR2 is FQGNSA. MiXCR was run by TCRdb on the 5' RACE reads, yielding one entry per CDR3 protein. Found here are 1.5 million or so distinct CDR3 sequences, about 32% of them singletons; the top ten hold 0.27%. Healthy Caucasian individuals made up all the donors. Study-level points and caveats: Zero-insertion analyses might be partly confounded by invariant T cells like MAIT and iNKT. Its conclusions, products of cross-sectional statistical analysis, did not come from following the same donors. Where out-of-frame alpha sequences were twin-shared, they showed excess low generation probability.

Sequenced sample: cord blood. The receptor comes from a newborn girl in good health. This chain joins TRBV7-2 and TRBJ2-7; D unresolved. The CDR3 sequence is CASSFTPYEQYF. The CDR3 nucleotides read TGTGCCAGCAGCTTTACCCCCTACGAGCAGTACTTC.